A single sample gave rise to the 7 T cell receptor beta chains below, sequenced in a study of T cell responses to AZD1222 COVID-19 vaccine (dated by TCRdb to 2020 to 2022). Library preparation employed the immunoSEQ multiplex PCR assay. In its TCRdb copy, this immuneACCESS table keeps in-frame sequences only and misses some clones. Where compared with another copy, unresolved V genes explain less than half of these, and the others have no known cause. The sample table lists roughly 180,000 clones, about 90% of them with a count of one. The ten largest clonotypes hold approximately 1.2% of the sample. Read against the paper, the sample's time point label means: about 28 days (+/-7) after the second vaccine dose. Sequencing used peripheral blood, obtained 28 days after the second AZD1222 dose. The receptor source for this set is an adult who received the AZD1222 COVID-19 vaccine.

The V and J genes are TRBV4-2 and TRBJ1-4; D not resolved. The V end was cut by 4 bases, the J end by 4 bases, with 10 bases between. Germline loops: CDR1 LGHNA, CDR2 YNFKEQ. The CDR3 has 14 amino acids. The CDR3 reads CASSPRILNEKLFF. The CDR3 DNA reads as TGTGCCAGCAGCCCCAGAATCCTTAATGAAAAACTGTTTTTT.

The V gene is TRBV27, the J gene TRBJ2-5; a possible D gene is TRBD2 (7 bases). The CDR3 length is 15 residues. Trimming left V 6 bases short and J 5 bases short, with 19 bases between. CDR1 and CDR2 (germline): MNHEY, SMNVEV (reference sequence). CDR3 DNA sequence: TGTGCCAGCAGAGGGGGGGGTGGGCACTTGGAGACCCAGTACTTC. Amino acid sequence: CASRGGGGHLETQYF.

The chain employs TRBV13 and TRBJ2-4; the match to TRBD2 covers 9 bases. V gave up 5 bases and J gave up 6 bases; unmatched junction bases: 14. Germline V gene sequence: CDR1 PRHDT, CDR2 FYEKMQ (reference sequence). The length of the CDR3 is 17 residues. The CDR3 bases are TGTGCCAGCAGCATATTAGCGGGAGCCACAAGGGGAAACATTCAGTACTTC. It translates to CASSILAGATRGNIQYF. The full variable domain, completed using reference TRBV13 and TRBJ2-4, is AAGVIQSPRHLIKEKRETATLKCYPIPRHDTVYWYQQGPGQDPQFLISFYEKMQSDKGSIPDRFSAQQFSDYHSELNMSSLELGDSALYFCASSILAGATRGNIQYFGAGTRLSVL.

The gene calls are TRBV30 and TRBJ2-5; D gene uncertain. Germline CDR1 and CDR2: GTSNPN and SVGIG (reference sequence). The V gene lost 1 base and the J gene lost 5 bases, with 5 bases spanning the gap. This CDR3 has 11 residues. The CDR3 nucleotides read TGTGCCTGGAGTGATAGGGAGACCCAGTACTTC. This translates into CAWSDRETQYF.

The DNA for the CDR3 is TGTGCCAGCAGCCAAGATCTGACAGGTCCTGAAGCTTTCTTT. Encoded protein: CASSQDLTGPEAFF. The chain joins TRBV4-2 to TRBJ1-1; D may be TRBD1 (6 bases). The CDR3 runs to 14 residues. Germline V lookup: CDR1 LGHNA, CDR2 YNFKEQ. The V and J ends lost 0 bases and 6 bases respectively, with 11 bases between them.

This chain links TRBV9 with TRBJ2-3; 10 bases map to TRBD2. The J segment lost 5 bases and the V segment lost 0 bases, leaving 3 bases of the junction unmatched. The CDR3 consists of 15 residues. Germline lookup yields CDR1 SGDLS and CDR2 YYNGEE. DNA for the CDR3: TGTGCCAGCAGCGTAGCGCCTAGCGGGAGAGATACGCAGTATTTT. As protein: CASSVAPSGRDTQYF.

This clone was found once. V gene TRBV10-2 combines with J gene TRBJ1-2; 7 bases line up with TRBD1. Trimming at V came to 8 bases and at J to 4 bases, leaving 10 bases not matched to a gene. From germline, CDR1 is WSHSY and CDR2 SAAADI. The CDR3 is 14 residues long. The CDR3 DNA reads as TGCGCCAGCGTCCCTCGTAGGGGGCCCTATGGCTACACCTTC. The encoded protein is CASVPRRGPYGYTF.